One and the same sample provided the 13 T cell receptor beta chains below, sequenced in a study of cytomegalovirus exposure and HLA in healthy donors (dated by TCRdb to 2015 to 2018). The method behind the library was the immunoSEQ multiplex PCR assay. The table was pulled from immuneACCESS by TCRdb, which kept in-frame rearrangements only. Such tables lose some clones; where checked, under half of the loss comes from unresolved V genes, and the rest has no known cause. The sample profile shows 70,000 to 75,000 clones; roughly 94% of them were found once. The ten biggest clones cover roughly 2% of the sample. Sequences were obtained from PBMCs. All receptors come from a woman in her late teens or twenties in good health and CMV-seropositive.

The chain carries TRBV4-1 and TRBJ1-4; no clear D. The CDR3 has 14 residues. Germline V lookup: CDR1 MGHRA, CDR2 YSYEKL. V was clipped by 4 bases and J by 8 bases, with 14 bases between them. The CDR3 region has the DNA TGCGCCAGCAGCCTCGGGAGGGAGAACGAAAAACTGTTTTTT. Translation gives CASSLGRENEKLFF.

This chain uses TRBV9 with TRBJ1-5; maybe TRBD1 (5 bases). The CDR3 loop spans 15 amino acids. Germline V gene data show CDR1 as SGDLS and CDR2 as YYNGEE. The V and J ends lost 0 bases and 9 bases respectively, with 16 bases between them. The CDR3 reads CASSVAGALEGPQHF. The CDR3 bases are TGTGCCAGCAGCGTAGCTGGGGCCCTAGAAGGGCCCCAGCATTTT.

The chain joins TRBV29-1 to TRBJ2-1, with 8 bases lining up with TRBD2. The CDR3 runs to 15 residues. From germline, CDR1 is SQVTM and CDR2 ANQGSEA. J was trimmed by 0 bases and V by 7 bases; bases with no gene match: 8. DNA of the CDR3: TGCAGCGCTCTGGGGCTAGCGGGCTCCTACAATGAGCAGTTCTTC. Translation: CSALGLAGSYNEQFF.

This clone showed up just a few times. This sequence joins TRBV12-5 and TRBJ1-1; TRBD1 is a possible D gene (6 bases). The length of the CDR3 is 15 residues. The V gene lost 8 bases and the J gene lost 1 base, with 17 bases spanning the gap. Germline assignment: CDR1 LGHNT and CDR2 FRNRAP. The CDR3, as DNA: TGTGCTAGTCCCCCCTGGGGACATAAGAACACTGAAGCTTTCTTT. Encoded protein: CASPPWGHKNTEAFF.

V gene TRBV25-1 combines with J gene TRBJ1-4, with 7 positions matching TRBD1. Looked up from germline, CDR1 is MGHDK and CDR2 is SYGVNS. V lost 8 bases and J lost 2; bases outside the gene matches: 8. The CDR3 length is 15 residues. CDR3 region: CASSAGGWTNEKLFF. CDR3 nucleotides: TGTGCCAGCTCCGCAGGGGGGTGGACTAATGAAAAACTGTTTTTT.

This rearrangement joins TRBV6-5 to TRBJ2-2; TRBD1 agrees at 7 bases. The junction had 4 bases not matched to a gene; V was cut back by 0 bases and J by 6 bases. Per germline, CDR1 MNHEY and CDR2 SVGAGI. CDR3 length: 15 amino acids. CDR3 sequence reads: CASSYSPQGPGELFF. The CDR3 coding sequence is TGTGCCAGCAGTTACTCGCCACAGGGGCCCGGGGAGCTGTTTTTT.

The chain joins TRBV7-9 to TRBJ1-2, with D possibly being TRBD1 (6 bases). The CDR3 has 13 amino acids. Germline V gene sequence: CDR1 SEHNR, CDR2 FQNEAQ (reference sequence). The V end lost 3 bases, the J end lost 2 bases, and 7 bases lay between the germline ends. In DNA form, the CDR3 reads TGTGCCAGCAGCTTCGGACAGAACTATGGCTACACCTTC. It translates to CASSFGQNYGYTF.

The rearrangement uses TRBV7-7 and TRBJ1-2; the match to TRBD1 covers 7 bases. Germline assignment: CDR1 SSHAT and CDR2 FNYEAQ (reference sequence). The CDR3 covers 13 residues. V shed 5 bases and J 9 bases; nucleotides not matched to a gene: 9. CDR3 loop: CASSRSRQGSYTF. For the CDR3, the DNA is TGTGCCAGCAGCAGGTCCCGACAGGGAAGCTACACCTTC.

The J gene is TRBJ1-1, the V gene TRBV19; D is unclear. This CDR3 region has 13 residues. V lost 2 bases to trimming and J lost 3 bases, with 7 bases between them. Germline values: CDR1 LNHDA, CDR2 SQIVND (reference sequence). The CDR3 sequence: CASSISVDTEAFF. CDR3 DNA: TGTGCCAGTAGTATATCGGTGGACACTGAAGCTTTCTTT.

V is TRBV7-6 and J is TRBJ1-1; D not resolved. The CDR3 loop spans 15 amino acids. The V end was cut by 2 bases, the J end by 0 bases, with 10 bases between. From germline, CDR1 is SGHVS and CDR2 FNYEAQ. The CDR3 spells CASSLQAGMNTEAFF. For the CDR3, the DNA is TGTGCCAGCAGCTTACAGGCGGGCATGAACACTGAAGCTTTCTTT.

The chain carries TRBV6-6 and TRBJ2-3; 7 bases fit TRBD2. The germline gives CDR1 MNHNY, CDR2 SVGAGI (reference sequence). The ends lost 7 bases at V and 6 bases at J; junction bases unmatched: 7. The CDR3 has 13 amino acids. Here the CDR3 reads CASTDMGGDTQYF. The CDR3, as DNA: TGTGCCAGCACCGATATGGGGGGGGATACGCAGTATTTT.

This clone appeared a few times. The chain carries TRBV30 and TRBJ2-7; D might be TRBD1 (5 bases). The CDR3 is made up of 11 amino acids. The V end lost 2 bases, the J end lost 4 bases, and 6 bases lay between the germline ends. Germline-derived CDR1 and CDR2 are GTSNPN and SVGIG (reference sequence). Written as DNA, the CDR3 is TGTGCCTGGAGTCAGGGTTACGAGCAGTACTTC. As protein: CAWSQGYEQYF.

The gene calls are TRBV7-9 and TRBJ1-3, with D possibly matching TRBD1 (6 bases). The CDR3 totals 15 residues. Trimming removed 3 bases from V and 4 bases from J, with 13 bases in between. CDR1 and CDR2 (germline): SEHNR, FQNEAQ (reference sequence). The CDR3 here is CASSFSRGSGNTIYF. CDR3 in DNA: TGTGCCAGCAGCTTTTCAAGGGGGTCCGGAAACACCATATATTTT. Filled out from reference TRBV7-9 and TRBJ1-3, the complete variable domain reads DTGVSQNPRHKITKRGQNVTFRCDPISEHNRLYWYRQTLGQGPEFLTYFQNEAQLEKSRLLSDRFSAERPKGSFSTLEIQRTEQGDSAMYLCASSFSRGSGNTIYFGEGSWLTVV.